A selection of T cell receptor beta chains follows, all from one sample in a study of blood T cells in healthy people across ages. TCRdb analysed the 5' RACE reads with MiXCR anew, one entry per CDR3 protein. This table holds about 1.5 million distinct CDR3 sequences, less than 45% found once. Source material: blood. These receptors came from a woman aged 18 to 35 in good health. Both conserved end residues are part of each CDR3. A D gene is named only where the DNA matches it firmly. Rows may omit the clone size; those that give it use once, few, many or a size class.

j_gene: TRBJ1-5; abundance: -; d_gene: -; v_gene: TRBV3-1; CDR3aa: CASSQGDGLGHQPQHF; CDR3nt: TGTGCCAGCAGCCAAGGAGACGGTTTGGGGCATCAGCCCCAGCATTTT
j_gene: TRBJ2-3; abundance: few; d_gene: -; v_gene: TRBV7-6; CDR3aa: CASSPKTGDTQYF; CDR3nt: TGTGCCAGCAGCCCAAAGACCGGGGATACGCAGTATTTT
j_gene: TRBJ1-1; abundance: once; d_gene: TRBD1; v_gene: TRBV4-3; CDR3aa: CASTLGQGGDEAFF; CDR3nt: TGCGCCAGCACCCTCGGACAGGGGGGCGATGAAGCTTTCTTT
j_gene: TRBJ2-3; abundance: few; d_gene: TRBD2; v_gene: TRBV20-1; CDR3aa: CSAEPGGGATDTQYF; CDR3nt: TGCAGTGCGGAGCCAGGCGGGGGGGCGACAGATACGCAGTATTTT
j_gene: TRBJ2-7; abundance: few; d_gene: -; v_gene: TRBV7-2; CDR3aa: CASSTIGISYEQYF; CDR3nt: TGTGCCAGCAGCACTATCGGGATATCCTACGAGCAGTACTTC
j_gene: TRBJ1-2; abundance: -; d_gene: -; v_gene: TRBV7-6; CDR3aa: CASSLEADPLSGYTF; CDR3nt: TGTGCCAGCAGCTTAGAGGCAGATCCCTTGAGTGGCTACACCTTC
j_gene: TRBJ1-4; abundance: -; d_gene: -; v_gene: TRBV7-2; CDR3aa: CASSLGGAGREKLFF; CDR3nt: TGTGCCAGCAGCTTAGGGGGCGCGGGACGTGAAAAACTGTTTTTT
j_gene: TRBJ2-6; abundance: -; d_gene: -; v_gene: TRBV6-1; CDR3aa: CASSELTGANVLTF; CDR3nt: TGTGCCAGCAGTGAATTAACTGGGGCCAACGTCCTGACTTTC
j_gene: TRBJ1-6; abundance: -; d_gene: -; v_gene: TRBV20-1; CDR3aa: CSASGARTNSPLHF; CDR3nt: TGCAGTGCTAGCGGGGCAAGAACAAATTCACCCCTCCACTTT
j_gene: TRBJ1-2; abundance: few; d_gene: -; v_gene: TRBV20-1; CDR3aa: CSARVRDGLFYGYTF; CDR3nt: TGCAGTGCTAGGGTTCGGGACGGCCTTTTCTATGGCTACACCTTC
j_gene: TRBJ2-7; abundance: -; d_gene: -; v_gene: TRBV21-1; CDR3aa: CASSKGQSSYEQYF; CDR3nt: TGTGCCAGCAGCAAGGGACAGAGCTCCTACGAGCAGTACTTC
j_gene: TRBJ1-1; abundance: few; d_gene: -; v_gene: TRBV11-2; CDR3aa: CASSLENVGWTEAFF; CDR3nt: TGTGCCAGCAGCTTAGAGAATGTGGGATGGACTGAAGCTTTCTTT